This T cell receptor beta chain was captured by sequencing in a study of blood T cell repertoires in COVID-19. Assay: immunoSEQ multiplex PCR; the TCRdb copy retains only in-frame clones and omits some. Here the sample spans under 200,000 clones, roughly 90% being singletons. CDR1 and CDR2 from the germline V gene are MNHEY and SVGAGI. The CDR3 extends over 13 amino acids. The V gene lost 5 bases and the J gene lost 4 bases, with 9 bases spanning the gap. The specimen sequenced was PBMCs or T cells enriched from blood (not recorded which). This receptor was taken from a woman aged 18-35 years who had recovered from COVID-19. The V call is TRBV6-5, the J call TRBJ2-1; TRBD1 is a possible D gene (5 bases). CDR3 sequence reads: CASSTDRYNEQFF. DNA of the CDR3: TGTGCCAGCAGTACAGACAGATACAATGAGCAGTTCTTC.